This T cell receptor (beta chain) was recorded in a study of T cell repertoires in cytomegalovirus infection. Study-wide results and caveats: The cumulative frequency of public TCR beta families distinguished individuals who carried CMV together with the relevant HLA. The ex vivo response showed dominance by HLA-C-restricted CMV-specific TCR beta clonotypes.

The CDR3 spans 11 residues. V lost 6 bases and J lost 9, with 9 bases in between. From germline, CDR1 is MNHNS and CDR2 SASEGT. One entry per CDR3 protein, called by TCRdb with MiXCR from the reads. In the table there are fewer than 300,000 distinct CDR3 sequences, roughly 26% of which are singletons. About this clonotype: Its target is not known.

Sequenced input: PBMCs. The chain links TRBV6-1 to TRBJ2-1, with D possibly TRBD2 on 5 matching bases. This TCR was recovered from a human donor in good health (CMV status not recorded). Some clones in this sample may be carry-over from other donors' samples. The CDR3 spells CASRRDGEQFF. The CDR3 bases are TGTGCCAGCAGACGGGATGGTGAGCAGTTCTTC.